These 14 T cell receptor beta chains were sequenced from one sample in a study of metastatic and nonmetastatic thyroid tumors. All patients were treatment-naive before thyroid surgery. TCRdb re-called clones via MiXCR from the PCR reads. The table has 7,500 to 9,500 clones, 35% to 40% seen once. Sequencing input: tumor tissue. These receptors were collected from a female donor with papillary thyroid cancer or a benign thyroid nodule (not recorded which). Some clones in this sample may be carry-over from other donors' samples.

The chain joins TRBV7-9 to TRBJ2-7; 7 positions match TRBD1. The CDR3 has 12 amino acids. V was clipped by 5 bases and J by 6 bases; unmatched bases: 4. In germline, CDR1 is SEHNR, CDR2 FQNEAQ (reference sequence). The CDR3 sequence: CASSQTGFEQYF. For the CDR3, the DNA is TGTGCCAGCAGCCAGACAGGGTTCGAGCAGTACTTC.

This clone is medium-sized by share. This rearrangement joins TRBV10-2 to TRBJ1-5; D remains ambiguous. V was cut by 2 bases and J by 4 bases, with 12 bases left in between. Germline-derived CDR1 and CDR2 are WSHSY and SAAADI. This CDR3 is 15 amino acids long. CDR3 nucleotides: TGCGCCAGCAGTGAGACCATCGGAGGAAATCAGCCCCAGCATTTT. As protein: CASSETIGGNQPQHF.

This clone was seen ten or more times. This chain connects TRBV3-1 to TRBJ1-5; weak D call: TRBD1 (5 bases). The germline V gene has CDR1 LGHDT and CDR2 YNNKEL (reference sequence). V shed 0 bases and J shed 2 bases, with 8 bases lying between them. This CDR3 spans 15 amino acids. The CDR3 loop is CASSQDLGGNQPQHF. CDR3 DNA sequence: TGTGCCAGCAGCCAAGACCTGGGGGGCAATCAGCCCCAGCATTTT.

Only a few counts were recorded for this clone. J is TRBJ1-5 and V is TRBV19; 7 bases align to TRBD1. With 7 bases clipped from V and 6 bases from J, the junction kept 6 bases outside the gene matches. The germline CDR1 and CDR2 sequences are LNHDA and SQIVND (reference sequence). The length of the CDR3 is 13 residues. The CDR3 region has the DNA TGTGCCAGTACCGACAGGGAAGGTCAGCCCCAGCATTTT. This gives the protein CASTDREGQPQHF. The full variable domain, its missing parts supplied by reference TRBV19 and TRBJ1-5, is DGGITQSPKYLFRKEGQNVTLSCEQNLNHDAMYWYRQDPGQGLRLIYYSQIVNDFQKGDIAEGYSVSREKKESFPLTVTSAQKNPTAFYLCASTDREGQPQHFGDGTRLSIL.

The chain is built from TRBV19 and TRBJ2-2; 10 bases match TRBD1. Germline values: CDR1 LNHDA, CDR2 SQIVND (reference sequence). The CDR3 is 16 residues long. The V segment lost 3 bases and the J segment 2 bases; nucleotides outside the gene matches: 3. CDR3 in amino acids: CASSIGTGVNTGELFF. The CDR3 DNA follows: TGTGCCAGTAGTATTGGGACAGGGGTAAACACCGGGGAGCTGTTTTTT.

The CDR3 sequence: CASSMGLAGGFTGELFF. CDR3 DNA sequence: TGTGCCAGTAGTATGGGCCTAGCGGGAGGTTTTACCGGGGAGCTGTTTTTT. The chain employs TRBV19 and TRBJ2-2, with 11 bases fitting TRBD2. This CDR3 region has 17 residues. V lost 3 bases to trimming and J lost 5 bases; unmatched junction nucleotides: 8. The germline V gene encodes CDR1 LNHDA and CDR2 SQIVND (reference sequence).

This clone occurred a few times. The J gene is TRBJ2-7, the V gene TRBV6-1; D may be TRBD1 (6 bases). V was cut by 6 bases and J by 3 bases, with 18 bases left in between. There are 15 residues in the CDR3. The germline CDR1 and CDR2 sequences are MNHNS and SASEGT. The CDR3 coding sequence is TGTGCCAGCAGACGAGGACAGCTATGGGGCTACGAGCAGTACTTC. This codes for CASRRGQLWGYEQYF.

By share of the sample, this clone is medium-sized. The chain carries TRBV28 and TRBJ2-3, with D maybe TRBD2 (7 bases). CDR3 length equals 14 residues. V lost 8 bases and J lost 1, with 13 bases in between. Germline V lookup: CDR1 MDHEN, CDR2 SYDVKM. The CDR3 nucleotides read TGTGCCAGCTTTGGGGGGGGCGGCACAGATACGCAGTATTTT. Translating it yields CASFGGGGTDTQYF.

This clone was seen many times. The chain joins TRBV19 to TRBJ2-3, with 13 bases lining up with TRBD2. Trimming cost V 1 base and J 3 bases; bases outside gene matches: 10. The CDR3 has 19 residues. Germline V CDR1 and CDR2: LNHDA, SQIVND (reference sequence). Here the CDR3 reads CASSIATSGGAGRTDTQYF. The CDR3 DNA reads as TGTGCCAGTAGTATAGCCACTAGCGGGGGGGCCGGTAGGACAGATACGCAGTATTTT.

There are many counts of this clone. The chain has TRBV12-3 or TRBV12-4 and TRBJ1-1; D remains unclear. The CDR3 has 13 amino acids. V lost 5 bases to trimming and J lost 3 bases, with 10 bases between them. The CDR3 reads CASSPTMHTEAFF. In DNA form, the CDR3 reads TGTGCCAGCAGTCCCACTATGCACACTGAAGCTTTCTTT.

The chain is built from TRBV19 and TRBJ1-2; TRBD1 matches at 7 bases. Germline assignment: CDR1 LNHDA and CDR2 SQIVND (reference sequence). The CDR3 runs 13 residues. With 3 bases clipped from V and 5 bases from J, the junction kept 3 bases outside the gene matches. Here the CDR3 reads CASSISRGYGYTF. In nucleotides, the CDR3 is TGTGCCAGTAGTATCTCCAGGGGGTATGGCTACACCTTC.

V gene TRBV11-2 combines with J gene TRBJ2-1, with D perhaps given as TRBD1 or TRBD2 (5 bases each). The length of the CDR3 is 17 residues. V was pared by 1 base and J by 7 bases, with 20 bases between. Germline CDR1 reads SGHAT; CDR2 reads FQNNGV. CDR3 DNA: TGTGCCAGCAGCTTAGGATTATGGAGCCCCGAGGGGAATGAGCAGTTCTTC. Translation gives CASSLGLWSPEGNEQFF.

The chain couples TRBV11-1 to TRBJ1-2; 11 bases fit TRBD1. The germline V gene encodes CDR1 SGHAT and CDR2 FQDESV (reference sequence). With 2 bases clipped from V and 5 bases from J, the junction kept 7 bases outside the gene matches. The length of the CDR3 is 16 residues. CDR3 in amino acids: CASSLRTGGELYGYTF. The DNA for the CDR3 is TGTGCCAGCAGCTTACGGACAGGGGGCGAGTTATATGGCTACACCTTC. Full variable domain (rest looked up from reference TRBV11-1 and TRBJ1-2): EAEVAQSPRYKITEKSQAVAFWCDPISGHATLYWYRQILGQGPELLVQFQDESVVDDSQLPKDRFSAERLKGVDSTLKIQPAELGDSAMYLCASSLRTGGELYGYTFGSGTRLTVV.

About this clone: Germline is not matched at one junction end, which may reflect a read error. The V gene is TRBV4-2, the J gene TRBJ1-6, with D possibly TRBD1 on 5 matching bases. The CDR3 length is 14 residues. Germline V gives CDR1 LGHNA, CDR2 YNFKEQ. CDR3 region: CASIQGRGSSPLHF. CDR3 bases: TGTGCCAGCATCCAAGGACGGGGGAGTTCACCCCTCCACTTT.